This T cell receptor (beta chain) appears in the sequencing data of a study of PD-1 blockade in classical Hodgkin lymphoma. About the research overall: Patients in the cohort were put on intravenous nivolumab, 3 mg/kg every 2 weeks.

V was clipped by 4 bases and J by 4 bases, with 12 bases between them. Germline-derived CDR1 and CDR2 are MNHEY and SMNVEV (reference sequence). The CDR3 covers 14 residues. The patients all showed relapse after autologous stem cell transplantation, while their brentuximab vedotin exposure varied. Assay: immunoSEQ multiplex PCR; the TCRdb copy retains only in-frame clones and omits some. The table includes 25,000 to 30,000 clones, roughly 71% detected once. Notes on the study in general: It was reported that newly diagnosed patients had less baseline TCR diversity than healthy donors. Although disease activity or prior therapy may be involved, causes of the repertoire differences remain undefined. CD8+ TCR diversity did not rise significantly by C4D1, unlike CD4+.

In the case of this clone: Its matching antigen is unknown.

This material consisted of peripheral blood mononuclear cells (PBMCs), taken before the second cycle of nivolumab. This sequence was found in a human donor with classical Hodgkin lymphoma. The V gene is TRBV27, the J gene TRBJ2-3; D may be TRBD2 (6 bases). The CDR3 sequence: CASSSPGGADTQYF. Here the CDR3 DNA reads TGTGCCAGCAGTTCCCCCGGCGGGGCAGATACGCAGTATTTT.